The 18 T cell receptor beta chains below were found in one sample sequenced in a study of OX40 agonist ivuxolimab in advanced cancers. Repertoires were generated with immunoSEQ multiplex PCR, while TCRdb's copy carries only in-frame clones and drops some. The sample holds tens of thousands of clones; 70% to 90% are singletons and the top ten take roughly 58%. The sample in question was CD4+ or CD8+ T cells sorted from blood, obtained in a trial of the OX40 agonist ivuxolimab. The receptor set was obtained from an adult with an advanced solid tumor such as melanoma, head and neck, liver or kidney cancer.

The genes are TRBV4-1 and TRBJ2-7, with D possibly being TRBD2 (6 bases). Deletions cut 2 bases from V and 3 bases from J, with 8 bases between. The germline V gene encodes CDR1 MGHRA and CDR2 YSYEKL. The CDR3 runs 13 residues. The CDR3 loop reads CASSQHGGYEQYF. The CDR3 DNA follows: TGCGCCAGCAGCCAACACGGGGGCTACGAGCAGTACTTC.

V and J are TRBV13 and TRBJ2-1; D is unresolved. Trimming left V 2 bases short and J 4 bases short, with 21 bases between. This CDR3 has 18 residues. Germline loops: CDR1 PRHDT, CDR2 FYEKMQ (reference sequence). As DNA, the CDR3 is TGTGCCAGCAGCTTATCCGTAAGTGGTAGAGGCTCGTACAATGAGCAGTTCTTC. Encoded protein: CASSLSVSGRGSYNEQFF.

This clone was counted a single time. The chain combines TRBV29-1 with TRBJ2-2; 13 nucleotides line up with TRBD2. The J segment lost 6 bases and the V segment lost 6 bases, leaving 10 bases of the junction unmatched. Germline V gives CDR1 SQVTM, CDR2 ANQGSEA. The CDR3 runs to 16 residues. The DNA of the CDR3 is TGCAGCGTCCAGACTAGCGGGGGGCACCATGCCGGGGAGCTGTTTTTT. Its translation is CSVQTSGGHHAGELFF.

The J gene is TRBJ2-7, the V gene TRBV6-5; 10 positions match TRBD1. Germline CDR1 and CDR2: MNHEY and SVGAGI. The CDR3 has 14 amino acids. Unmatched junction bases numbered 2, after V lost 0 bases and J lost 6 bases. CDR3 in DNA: TGTGCCAGCAGTTACTCAGGGACAGGGGTCGAGCAGTACTTC. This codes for CASSYSGTGVEQYF.

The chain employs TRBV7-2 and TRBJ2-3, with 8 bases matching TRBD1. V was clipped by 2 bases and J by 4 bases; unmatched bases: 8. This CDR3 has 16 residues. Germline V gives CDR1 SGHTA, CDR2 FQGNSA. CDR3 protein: CASSLTGDRGADTQYF. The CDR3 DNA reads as TGTGCCAGCAGCTTAACGGGCGACAGGGGTGCAGATACGCAGTATTTT.

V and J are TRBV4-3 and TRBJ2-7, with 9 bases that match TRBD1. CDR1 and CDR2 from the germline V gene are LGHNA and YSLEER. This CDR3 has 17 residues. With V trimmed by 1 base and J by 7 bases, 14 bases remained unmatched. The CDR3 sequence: CASSQAIQGTGSREQYF. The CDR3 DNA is TGCGCCAGCAGCCAAGCCATCCAAGGGACAGGGAGCAGGGAGCAGTACTTC.

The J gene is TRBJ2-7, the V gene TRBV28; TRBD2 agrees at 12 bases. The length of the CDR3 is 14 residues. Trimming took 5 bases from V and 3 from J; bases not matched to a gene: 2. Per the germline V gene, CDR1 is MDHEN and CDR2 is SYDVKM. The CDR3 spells CASSILAGGYEQYF. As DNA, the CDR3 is TGTGCCAGCAGTATACTAGCGGGGGGCTACGAGCAGTACTTC.

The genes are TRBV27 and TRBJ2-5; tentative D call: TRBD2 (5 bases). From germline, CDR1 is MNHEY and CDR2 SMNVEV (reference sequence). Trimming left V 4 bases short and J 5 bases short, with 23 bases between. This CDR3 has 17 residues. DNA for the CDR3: TGTGCCAGCAGTTCGCGGGTGGTTGGGCCCCCCAGGGAGACCCAGTACTTC. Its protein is CASSSRVVGPPRETQYF.

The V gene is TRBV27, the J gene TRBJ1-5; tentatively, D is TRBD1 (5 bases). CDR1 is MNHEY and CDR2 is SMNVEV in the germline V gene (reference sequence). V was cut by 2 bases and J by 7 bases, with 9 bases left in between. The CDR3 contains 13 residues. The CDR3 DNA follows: TGTGCCAGCAGTTTAGGGGCGGGCCAGCCCCAGCATTTT. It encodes CASSLGAGQPQHF.

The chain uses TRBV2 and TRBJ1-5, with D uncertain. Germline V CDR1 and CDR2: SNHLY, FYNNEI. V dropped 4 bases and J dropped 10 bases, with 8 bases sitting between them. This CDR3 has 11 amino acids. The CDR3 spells CASSGGGPQHF. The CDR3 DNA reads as TGTGCCAGCAGTGGGGGTGGACCCCAGCATTTT.

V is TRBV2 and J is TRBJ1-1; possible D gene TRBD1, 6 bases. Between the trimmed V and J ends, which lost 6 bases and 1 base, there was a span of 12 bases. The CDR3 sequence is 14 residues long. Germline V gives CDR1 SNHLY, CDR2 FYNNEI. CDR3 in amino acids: CASRLRGRNTEAFF. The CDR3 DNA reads TGTGCCAGCAGGCTCAGGGGCAGGAACACTGAAGCTTTCTTT. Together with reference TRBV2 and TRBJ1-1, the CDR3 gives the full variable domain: EPEVTQTPSHQVTQMGQEVILRCVPISNHLYFYWYRQILGQKVEFLVSFYNNEISEKSEIFDDQFSVERPDGSNFTLKIRSTKLEDSAMYFCASRLRGRNTEAFFGQGTRLTVV.

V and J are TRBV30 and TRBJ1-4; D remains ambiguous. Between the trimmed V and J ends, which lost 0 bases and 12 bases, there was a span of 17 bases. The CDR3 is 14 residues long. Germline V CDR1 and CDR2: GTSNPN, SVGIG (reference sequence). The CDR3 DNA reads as TGTGCCTGGAGTGTTGGGATTGGGAGGGAGGAACTGTTTTTT. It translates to CAWSVGIGREELFF.

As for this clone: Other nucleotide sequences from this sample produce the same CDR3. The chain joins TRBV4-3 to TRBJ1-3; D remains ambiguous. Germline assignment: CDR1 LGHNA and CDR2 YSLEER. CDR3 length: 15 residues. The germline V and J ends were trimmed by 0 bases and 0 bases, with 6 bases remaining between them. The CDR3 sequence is CASSQDGSSGNTIYF. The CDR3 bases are TGCGCCAGCAGCCAAGACGGTAGCTCTGGAAACACCATATATTTT.

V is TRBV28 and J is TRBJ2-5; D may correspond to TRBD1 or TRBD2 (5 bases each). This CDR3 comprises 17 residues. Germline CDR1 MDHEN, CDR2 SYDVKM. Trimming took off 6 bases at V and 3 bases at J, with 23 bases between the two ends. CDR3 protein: CASSTLISGTLEETQYF. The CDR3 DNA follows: TGTGCCAGCAGCACACTCATCTCCGGGACCCTCGAAGAGACCCAGTACTTC.

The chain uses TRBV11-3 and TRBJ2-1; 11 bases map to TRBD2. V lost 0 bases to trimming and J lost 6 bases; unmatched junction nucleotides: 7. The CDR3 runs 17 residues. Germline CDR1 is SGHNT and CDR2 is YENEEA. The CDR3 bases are TGTGCCAGCAGCTTAGATTCGGGACTAGCGGCTGTCAATGAGCAGTTCTTC. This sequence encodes CASSLDSGLAAVNEQFF.

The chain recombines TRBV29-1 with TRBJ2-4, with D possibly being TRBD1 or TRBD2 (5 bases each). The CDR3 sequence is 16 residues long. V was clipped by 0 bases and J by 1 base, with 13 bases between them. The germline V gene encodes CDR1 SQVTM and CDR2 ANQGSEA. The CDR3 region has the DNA TGCAGCGTTGAAGATATGGGGGATAGGGCCAAAAACATTCAGTACTTC. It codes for CSVEDMGDRAKNIQYF.

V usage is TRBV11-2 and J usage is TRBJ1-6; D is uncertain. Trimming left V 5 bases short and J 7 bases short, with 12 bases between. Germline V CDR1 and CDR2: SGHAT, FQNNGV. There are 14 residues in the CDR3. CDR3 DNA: TGTGCCAGCAGCCCCGAACCCCGGAATTCACCCCTCCACTTT. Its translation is CASSPEPRNSPLHF. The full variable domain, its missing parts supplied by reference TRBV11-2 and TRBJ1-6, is EAGVAQSPRYKIIEKRQSVAFWCNPISGHATLYWYQQILGQGPKLLIQFQNNGVVDDSQLPKDRFSAERLKGVDSTLKIQPAKLEDSAVYLCASSPEPRNSPLHFGNGTRLTVT.

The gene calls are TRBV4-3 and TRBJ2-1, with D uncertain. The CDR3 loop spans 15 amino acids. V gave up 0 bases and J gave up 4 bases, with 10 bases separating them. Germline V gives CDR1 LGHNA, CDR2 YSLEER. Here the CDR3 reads CASSQDRPVYNEQFF. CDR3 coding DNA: TGCGCCAGCAGCCAAGACCGACCAGTATACAATGAGCAGTTCTTC.